These 10 T cell receptor beta chains were sequenced from one sample in a study of blood T cells in healthy people across ages. PCR was performed a second time for roughly 7 to 11 cycles using a sample-barcoded 5' primer and a J-beta primer mix. TCRdb called the 5' RACE reads again in MiXCR, with one record for every CDR3 protein. The sample consists of around 1,500,000 distinct CDR3 sequences, 28% of them appearing once. Sequencing used blood. These receptors were obtained from a woman aged 30 to 39 in good health.

This clonotype was seen a few times. V gene TRBV18 combines with J gene TRBJ2-7; D is unresolved. This CDR3 contains 13 residues. Germline CDR1 KGHSH, CDR2 LQKENI. V lost 0 bases to trimming and J lost 4 bases, with 7 bases between them. The DNA for the CDR3 is TGTGCCAGCTCACCACCCAGTCTTTACGAGCAGTACTTC. Its translation: CASSPPSLYEQYF.

On this clonotype itself: This sequence may be a read error, since a much larger clone differs from it by one base. The J gene is TRBJ2-1, the V gene TRBV15; 7 bases fit TRBD2. This CDR3 spans 15 amino acids. V shed 2 bases and J 13 bases; nucleotides not matched to a gene: 14. Germline CDR1 is LNHNV and CDR2 is YYDKDF (reference sequence). The CDR3 DNA reads TGTGCCACCAGCAGAAGACTAGATGGGGGGGAGACCCAGTTCTTC. It encodes CATSRRLDGGETQFF.

The chain joins TRBV5-1 to TRBJ2-3, with TRBD1 identical over 8 bases. Trimming removed 2 bases from V and 4 bases from J; junction bases left unmatched: 6. Germline loops: CDR1 SGHRS, CDR2 YFSETQ. The CDR3 totals 15 residues. The CDR3 loop reads CASSFQGAFSDTQYF. Here the CDR3 DNA reads TGCGCCAGCAGCTTCCAGGGGGCATTCTCAGATACGCAGTATTTT.

This chain links TRBV12-5 with TRBJ2-3, with D perhaps matching TRBD1 or TRBD2 (5 bases each). Germline-derived CDR1 and CDR2 are LGHNT and FRNRAP. Trimming took off 1 base at V and 8 bases at J, with 13 bases between the two ends. CDR3 length equals 14 residues. The CDR3, as DNA: TGTGCTAGTGGTTTGGGCTTTACCGGGACTACGCAGTATTTT. Residues: CASGLGFTGTTQYF.

This clonotype was picked up many times. At one end the junction does not follow the germline gene, possibly because of a read error. V gene TRBV7-3 combines with J gene TRBJ2-3, with TRBD1 matching over 7 bases. In germline, CDR1 is SGHTA, CDR2 FQGTGA. This CDR3 is 16 amino acids long. The CDR3 sequence is CASSLTGSGGTDTQYF. CDR3 DNA: TGCGCCAGCAGCTTGACAGGGAGTGGTGGCACAGATACGCAGTATTTT. Based on the CDR3 plus reference TRBV7-3 and TRBJ2-3, the full variable domain is GAGVSQTPSNKVTEKGKYVELRCDPISGHTALYWYRQSLGQGPEFLIYFQGTGAADDSGLPNDRFFAVRPEGSVSTLKIQRTERGDSAVYLCASSLTGSGGTDTQYFGPGTRLTVL.

The chain joins TRBV12-3 or TRBV12-4 to TRBJ2-1, with TRBD1 as a possible D gene (6 bases). The J call may be faulty, since TRBJ2-7 better matches the DNA end. CDR3 length equals 13 residues. This CDR3 is CASSFDRYNEQYF. For the CDR3, the DNA is TGTGCCAGCAGTTTCGACAGGTACAATGAGCAGTACTTC.

This clonotype was detected a few times. The CDR3 bases are TGTGCCAGCAGCCGTTACAGGGACTCAGCTAACTATGGCTACACCTTC. Translating gives CASSRYRDSANYGYTF. The chain has TRBV11-2 and TRBJ1-2; D may be TRBD1 (6 bases). The CDR3 has 16 amino acids. V was clipped by 5 bases and J by 0 bases, with 16 bases between them. Germline-derived CDR1 and CDR2 are SGHAT and FQNNGV. The complete variable domain, with remaining parts taken from reference TRBV11-2 and TRBJ1-2, reads EAGVAQSPRYKIIEKRQSVAFWCNPISGHATLYWYQQILGQGPKLLIQFQNNGVVDDSQLPKDRFSAERLKGVDSTLKIQPAKLEDSAVYLCASSRYRDSANYGYTFGSGTRLTVV.

This clonotype was counted many times. The V gene is TRBV7-9, the J gene TRBJ2-1, with TRBD1 matching 10 bases. The CDR3 is 12 residues long. J gave up 10 bases and V 5 bases, and 2 bases lay outside the gene matches. CDR1 and CDR2 (germline): SEHNR, FQNEAQ (reference sequence). DNA of the CDR3: TGTGCCAGCAGCGCGACAGGGGGCGAGCAGTTCTTC. This translates into CASSATGGEQFF.

This rearrangement joins TRBV7-2 to TRBJ2-2; 10 bases are a match to TRBD2. CDR3 length: 16 residues. Trimming took 5 bases from V and 8 from J; bases not matched to a gene: 11. CDR1 is SGHTA and CDR2 is FQGNSA in the germline V gene. CDR3 sequence (DNA): TGTGCCAGCAGCACCCAGGCGCCTAGCGGGGGAGGGGAGCTGTTTTTT. Amino acid sequence: CASSTQAPSGGGELFF.

The genes are TRBV20-1 and TRBJ2-1, with D perhaps TRBD2 (5 bases). Germline lookup yields CDR1 DFQATT and CDR2 SNEGSKA (reference sequence). Deletions cut 0 bases from V and 8 bases from J, with 11 bases between. The CDR3 runs 13 residues. The chain's CDR3 is CSARDRTRDEQFF. As DNA, the CDR3 is TGCAGTGCTAGAGATCGAACTAGAGATGAGCAGTTCTTC.